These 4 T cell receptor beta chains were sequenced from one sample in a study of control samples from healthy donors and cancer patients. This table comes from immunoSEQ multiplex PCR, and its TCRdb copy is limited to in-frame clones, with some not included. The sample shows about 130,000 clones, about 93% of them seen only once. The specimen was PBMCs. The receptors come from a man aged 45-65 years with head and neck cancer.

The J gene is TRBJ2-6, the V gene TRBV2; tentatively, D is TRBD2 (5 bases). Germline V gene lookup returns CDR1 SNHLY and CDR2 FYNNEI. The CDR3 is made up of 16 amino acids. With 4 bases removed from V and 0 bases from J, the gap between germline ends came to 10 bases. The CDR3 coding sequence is TGTGCCAGCAGTGGGGGAGACAACTCTGGGGCCAACGTCCTGACTTTC. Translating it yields CASSGGDNSGANVLTF.

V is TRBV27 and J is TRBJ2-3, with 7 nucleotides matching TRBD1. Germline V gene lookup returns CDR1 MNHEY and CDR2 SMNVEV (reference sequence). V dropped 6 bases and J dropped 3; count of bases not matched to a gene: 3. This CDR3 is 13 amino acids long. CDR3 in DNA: TGTGCCAGCAGACGACAGGGAACAGATACGCAGTATTTT. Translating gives CASRRQGTDTQYF.

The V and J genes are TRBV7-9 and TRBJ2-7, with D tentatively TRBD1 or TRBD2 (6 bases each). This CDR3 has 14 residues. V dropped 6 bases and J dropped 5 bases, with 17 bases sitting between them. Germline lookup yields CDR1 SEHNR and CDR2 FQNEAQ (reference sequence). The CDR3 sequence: CASRRSIGGDEQYF. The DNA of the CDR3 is TGTGCCAGCAGACGAAGCATCGGGGGCGACGAGCAGTACTTC. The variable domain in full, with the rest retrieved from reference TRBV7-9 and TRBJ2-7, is DTGVSQNPRHKITKRGQNVTFRCDPISEHNRLYWYRQTLGQGPEFLTYFQNEAQLEKSRLLSDRFSAERPKGSFSTLEIQRTEQGDSAMYLCASRRSIGGDEQYFGPGTRLTVT.

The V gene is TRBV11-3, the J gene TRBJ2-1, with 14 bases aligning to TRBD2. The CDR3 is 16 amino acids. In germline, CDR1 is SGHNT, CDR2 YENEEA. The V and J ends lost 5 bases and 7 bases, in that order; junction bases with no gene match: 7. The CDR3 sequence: CASSPRLAGGRNEQFF. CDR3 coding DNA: TGTGCCAGCAGCCCTAGACTAGCGGGGGGGCGGAATGAGCAGTTCTTC.